This T cell receptor (beta chain) comes out of a study of T cell responses to AZD1222 COVID-19 vaccine. Germline-derived CDR1 and CDR2 are PRHDT and FYEKMQ (reference sequence). Trimming at V came to 6 bases and at J to 2 bases, leaving 0 bases not matched to a gene. The CDR3 runs to 13 residues. Data came from immunoSEQ multiplex PCR; TCRdb stores just in-frame clones and leaves some out. Of 120,000 or so clones in the sample, over 80% were seen once. The sequence was obtained from an adult in good health. The V and J genes are TRBV13 and TRBJ2-5, with 10 bases aligning to TRBD2. The sequences come from peripheral blood, collected on day 0 of AZD1222 vaccination. The CDR3 region has the DNA TGTGCCAGCAGGACTAGCGGGCAAGAGACCCAGTACTTC. This codes for CASRTSGQETQYF.